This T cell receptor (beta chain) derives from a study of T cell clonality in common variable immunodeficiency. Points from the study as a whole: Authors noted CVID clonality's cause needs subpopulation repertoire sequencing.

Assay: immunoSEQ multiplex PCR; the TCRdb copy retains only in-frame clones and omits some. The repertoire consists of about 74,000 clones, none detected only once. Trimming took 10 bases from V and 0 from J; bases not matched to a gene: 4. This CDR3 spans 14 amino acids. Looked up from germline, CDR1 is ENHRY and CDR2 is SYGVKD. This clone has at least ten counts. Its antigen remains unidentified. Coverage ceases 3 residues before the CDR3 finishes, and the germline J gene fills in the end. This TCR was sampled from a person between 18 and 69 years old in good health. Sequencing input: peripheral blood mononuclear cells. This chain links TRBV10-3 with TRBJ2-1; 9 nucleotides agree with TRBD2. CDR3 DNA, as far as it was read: TGTGCCACCCTTAGCGGGAGCTCCTACAATGAG. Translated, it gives CATLSGSSYNE. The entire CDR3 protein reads CATLSGSSYNEQFF.